One TCR beta chain is described in this entry. This sample was included in a study of T cell changes during pregnancy in multiple sclerosis. Some clones are missing from TCRdb's copy, which holds only in-frame ones; the method was immunoSEQ multiplex PCR. The sample carries 45,000 to 50,000 clones, 85% to 95% recorded once. The V gene end was trimmed by 1 base and the J gene end by 6 bases; junction bases not matched to a gene: 10. This CDR3 comprises 17 residues. The germline V gene encodes CDR1 SGDLS and CDR2 YYNGEE. The TCR comes from a female donor with multiple sclerosis, enrolled in a pregnancy study. The sample consisted of CD8+ T cells from peripheral blood mononuclear cells, taken before pregnancy. The chain has TRBV9 and TRBJ2-3; 11 nucleotides match TRBD1. In DNA form, the CDR3 reads TGTGCCAGCAGCGTACCGGGACAGGGGGGGCCATCGGATACGCAGTATTTT. It encodes CASSVPGQGGPSDTQYF.